The TCR beta chain described here comes from a study of T-cell memory formation after mild COVID-19. Study outcomes and limitations: The CD4+ clones that contracted clustered mainly within CM and EM, and the CD8+ clones concentrated in EMRA. Memory cells collected pre-infection included some clones that later responded, suggesting cross-reactive memory joined. Clones that shrank (day 15 to 85) were balanced CD4/CD8, whereas later expanders leaned CD4+.

This clonotype has just a few counts. What it recognizes is unknown. CDR1 and CDR2 (germline): SEHNR, FQNEAQ (reference sequence). Trimming at V came to 1 base and at J to 1 base, leaving 8 bases not matched to a gene. CDR3 size: 17 residues. A 5'RACE reaction primed in the constant segment made cDNA libraries of TCR alpha and TCR beta, and these carried sample barcodes and UMIs. TCRdb passed the 5' RACE reads through MiXCR, listing each CDR3 protein once. The sample holds around 430,000 distinct CDR3 sequences; about 17% are singletons and the top ten take roughly 21%. The rearrangement joins TRBV7-9 to TRBJ2-3; the match to TRBD2 covers 7 bases. Sequencing input: PBMCs or a T cell subset sorted from them (not recorded which). The TCR originated in a man aged 18 to 35 who had mild COVID-19 (a few samples of this study predate the infection). Cell type and time point are not known. The CDR3 bases are TGTGCCAGCAGCTTAGTGTTGGCCAGCGGGGGCACAGATACGCAGTATTTT. Residues: CASSLVLASGGTDTQYF.